This TCR beta chain was identified in a study of chemoradiotherapy in HPV16-positive cancers. Data came from immunoSEQ multiplex PCR; TCRdb stores just in-frame clones and leaves some out. The sample holds some 2,800 clones, roughly 90% seen once. V lost 5 bases to trimming and J lost 5 bases; unmatched junction nucleotides: 6. CDR1 is SGHNT and CDR2 is YENEEA in the germline V gene. CDR3 length: 14 residues. The study, taken as a whole, reports: Non-HPV-specific T cells did not expand in tumors during treatment, whereas candidate HPV-specific clones and E7-related motifs did. For HPV16-positive patients, expanding HPV-responsive T cells associated with longer recurrence-free survival.

Of note for this clone: Its matching antigen is unknown.

The TCR was taken from a human donor with HPV-associated anogenital cancer. The rearrangement joins TRBV11-3 to TRBJ2-7; 10 bases match TRBD1. The specimen comprised tumor tissue, sampled from a patient who underwent chemoradiotherapy. CDR3 in DNA: TGTGCCAGCAGCCCCGGGACAGGGGTCCACGAGCAGTACTTC. Amino acids: CASSPGTGVHEQYF.